These 30 T cell receptor beta chains share one sample of origin, sequenced in a study of shared clonotypes between healthy human individuals. TCRdb's table, derived via immunoSEQ multiplex PCR, lists solely in-frame clones and lacks some. Of around 1,100,000 clones in the sample, about 72% were seen once. Sequenced: memory CD4+ T cells from PBMCs. Subset indicated: CD45RA-negative fraction. Source of these receptors: a man between 18 and 35 years old in good health. Some clones in this sample may be carry-over from other donors' samples.

The chain combines TRBV10-3 with TRBJ1-1, with D perhaps TRBD1 (6 bases). This CDR3 has 13 residues. Per germline, CDR1 ENHRY and CDR2 SYGVKD. Between the trimmed V and J ends, which lost 5 bases and 10 bases, there was a span of 17 bases. CDR3 sequence: CAISTPGAKSAFF. For the CDR3, the DNA is TGTGCCATCAGTACCCCGGGGGCCAAATCAGCTTTCTTT.

This chain uses TRBV2 with TRBJ2-7; TRBD2 matches at 11 bases. V dropped 6 bases and J dropped 3; count of bases not matched to a gene: 7. The CDR3 is 15 residues long. Germline assignment: CDR1 SNHLY and CDR2 FYNNEI. DNA for the CDR3: TGTGCCAGCAGGCCGACTAGCGGGACCTTCTACGAGCAGTACTTC. It is translated as CASRPTSGTFYEQYF.

This clone was seen more than once but under ten times. The chain employs TRBV28 and TRBJ1-2; D is unresolved. The CDR3 spans 12 residues. V shed 4 bases and J shed 4 bases, with 7 bases lying between them. CDR1 and CDR2 from the germline V gene are MDHEN and SYDVKM. The CDR3 protein is CASSSFLYGYTF. The CDR3 nucleotides read TGTGCCAGCAGTTCGTTCCTCTATGGCTACACCTTC.

This clone was recorded once. V is TRBV5-1 and J is TRBJ2-3, with D unresolved. CDR1 and CDR2 from the germline V gene are SGHRS and YFSETQ. V was cut by 4 bases and J by 1 base, with 7 bases left in between. This CDR3 spans 13 amino acids. CDR3 in amino acids: CASSPGRTDTQYF. The CDR3, as DNA: TGCGCCAGCAGCCCCGGACGCACAGATACGCAGTATTTT.

This sequence joins TRBV14 and TRBJ2-3; D may be TRBD2 (5 bases). This CDR3 has 17 residues. Trimming cost V 2 bases and J 0 bases, with 15 bases left between them. Germline V gene data show CDR1 as SGHDN and CDR2 as FVKESK. CDR3 loop: CASSQTRRISSTDTQYF. The CDR3 bases are TGTGCCAGCAGCCAAACCCGGAGGATTTCTAGCACAGATACGCAGTATTTT.

The chain joins TRBV27 to TRBJ2-3, with a tentative D call TRBD2 (5 bases). V was trimmed by 6 bases and J by 4 bases, leaving 11 bases between them. The germline V gene encodes CDR1 MNHEY and CDR2 SMNVEV (reference sequence). The CDR3 totals 13 residues. CDR3 sequence (DNA): TGTGCCAGCAGACCGGACGGGGCAGATACGCAGTATTTT. Its translation: CASRPDGADTQYF.

This clone appeared once. The CDR3 sequence is CASSLSTHEQFF. The CDR3 DNA follows: TGTGCCAGCAGTTTGAGTACGCATGAGCAGTTCTTC. The J gene is TRBJ2-1, the V gene TRBV28; D is unresolved. The ends were cut back, 3 bases at V and 8 bases at J, with 8 bases in the middle. Looked up from germline, CDR1 is MDHEN and CDR2 is SYDVKM. There are 12 residues in the CDR3.

The J gene is TRBJ1-1, the V gene TRBV6-1; 7 nucleotides match TRBD1. The CDR3 extends over 13 amino acids. Germline trimming cut 6 bases from V and 4 bases from J; bases unmatched to any gene: 5. CDR1 is MNHNS and CDR2 is SASEGT in the germline V gene. The CDR3: CASRTYRGTEAFF. In DNA form, the CDR3 reads TGTGCCAGCAGAACCTACAGGGGCACTGAAGCTTTCTTT.

The chain has TRBV10-3 and TRBJ2-7; D possibly corresponds to TRBD2 (6 bases). Trimming removed 4 bases at V and 6 bases at J, with 13 bases between. CDR3 length: 13 amino acids. Per the germline V gene, CDR1 is ENHRY and CDR2 is SYGVKD. CDR3 protein: CAISVTPAGEQYF. CDR3 DNA sequence: TGTGCCATCAGTGTAACCCCAGCGGGCGAGCAGTACTTC.

Note on this clone: In the same sample, other DNA sequences code for this CDR3. The chain is built from TRBV6-5 and TRBJ2-5; D is possibly TRBD2 (5 bases). Germline V gene sequence: CDR1 MNHEY, CDR2 SVGAGI. With 0 bases removed from V and 5 bases from J, the gap between germline ends came to 7 bases. This CDR3 has 13 amino acids. The DNA for the CDR3 is TGTGCCAGCAGTTACTCGAGAGGGGAGACCCAGTACTTC. This encodes CASSYSRGETQYF.

The gene calls are TRBV6-5 and TRBJ2-7; TRBD2 is a possible D gene (6 bases). The CDR3 has 15 amino acids. The V end was cut by 2 bases, the J end by 2 bases, with 13 bases between. Germline V CDR1 and CDR2: MNHEY, SVGAGI. The CDR3 reads CASSYTGGNPYEQYF. The CDR3 DNA reads as TGTGCCAGCAGTTACACCGGGGGTAATCCCTACGAGCAGTACTTC.

In regard to this clone: Other nucleotide sequences in the sample specify the same CDR3. The chain combines TRBV30 with TRBJ2-3; D is undetermined. The CDR3 length is 11 residues. Germline values: CDR1 GTSNPN, CDR2 SVGIG (reference sequence). Deletions cut 3 bases from V and 3 bases from J, with 4 bases between. CDR3 sequence (DNA): TGTGCCTGGAGGGGAACAGATACGCAGTATTTT. This encodes CAWRGTDTQYF. Supplemented by reference TRBV30 and TRBJ2-3, the full variable domain reads SQTIHQWPATLVQPVGSPLSLECTVEGTSNPNLYWYRQAAGRGLQLLFYSVGIGQISSEVPQNLSASRPQDRQFILSSKKLLLSDSGFYLCAWRGTDTQYFGPGTRLTVL.

J is TRBJ2-1 and V is TRBV2, with 9 nucleotides matching TRBD1. Germline V lookup: CDR1 SNHLY, CDR2 FYNNEI. This CDR3 is built from 15 residues. Losses at the gene ends were 4 bases for V and 2 bases for J; bases not matched to a gene: 3. CDR3 amino acids: CASSVDRGAYNEQFF. The CDR3 nucleotides read TGTGCCAGCAGTGTGGACAGGGGCGCCTACAATGAGCAGTTCTTC.

This clone was seen once. This sequence joins TRBV28 and TRBJ2-7, with D perhaps matching TRBD2 (5 bases). This CDR3 has 12 residues. Trimming removed 5 bases from V and 2 bases from J, with 7 bases in between. The germline gives CDR1 MDHEN, CDR2 SYDVKM. The CDR3 DNA is TGTGCCAGCAGTAGCGGCACCTACGAGCAGTACTTC. Protein product: CASSSGTYEQYF.

This clone showed up just a few times. The chain uses TRBV11-2 and TRBJ2-3; a possible D gene is TRBD2 (6 bases). CDR3 length equals 15 residues. Germline-derived CDR1 and CDR2 are SGHAT and FQNNGV. V lost 5 bases and J lost 1, with 13 bases in between. DNA for the CDR3: TGTGCCAGCAGCCCAGCTAGCGCCCGCACAGATACGCAGTATTTT. It yields the protein CASSPASARTDTQYF.

The V gene is TRBV4-1, the J gene TRBJ1-4; D is perhaps TRBD1 (5 bases). The germline gives CDR1 MGHRA, CDR2 YSYEKL. V dropped 1 base and J dropped 8 bases, with 11 bases sitting between them. The CDR3 runs to 14 residues. This CDR3 is CASSQGSGREKLFF. For the CDR3, the DNA is TGCGCCAGCAGCCAAGGGTCAGGGAGGGAAAAACTGTTTTTT.

V gene TRBV5-6 combines with J gene TRBJ1-1, with D perhaps TRBD1 (6 bases). Trimming removed 0 bases at V and 6 bases at J, with 9 bases between. The length of the CDR3 is 13 residues. Germline loops: CDR1 SGHDT, CDR2 YYEEEE. The CDR3 sequence: CASSLGRGAEAFF. DNA of the CDR3: TGTGCCAGCAGCTTGGGCAGGGGCGCTGAAGCTTTCTTT.

About this clone: The identical CDR3 is also encoded by other nucleotide sequences in the sample. The V gene is TRBV5-1, the J gene TRBJ2-2, with D unresolved. V lost 0 bases, J lost 0 bases, and 9 bases lay in between. This CDR3 comprises 16 residues. CDR1 is SGHRS and CDR2 is YFSETQ in the germline V gene. CDR3 sequence reads: CASSLVVGANTGELFF. The CDR3 nucleotides read TGCGCCAGCAGCTTGGTGGTGGGCGCGAACACCGGGGAGCTGTTTTTT.

The chain links TRBV27 to TRBJ1-2, with a weak D call TRBD1 (6 bases). With 7 bases removed from V and 0 bases from J, the gap between germline ends came to 12 bases. This CDR3 comprises 14 residues. In germline, CDR1 is MNHEY, CDR2 SMNVEV (reference sequence). The CDR3 spells CASKGGWANYGYTF. CDR3 sequence (DNA): TGTGCCAGCAAGGGGGGGTGGGCTAACTATGGCTACACCTTC.

The genes are TRBV6-5 and TRBJ2-3; tentative D call: TRBD2 (6 bases). V was pared by 6 bases and J by 7 bases, with 20 bases between. This CDR3 spans 15 amino acids. In germline, CDR1 is MNHEY, CDR2 SVGAGI. The CDR3, as DNA: TGTGCCAGCAGCGGAGGGGACGGCAGGCGGAATACGCAGTATTTT. Protein product: CASSGGDGRRNTQYF.

This clone was counted between two and nine times. The V and J genes are TRBV28 and TRBJ1-2, with TRBD1 identical over 7 bases. There are 14 residues in the CDR3. V lost 6 bases and J lost 4; bases outside the gene matches: 8. Per the germline V gene, CDR1 is MDHEN and CDR2 is SYDVKM. The CDR3, as DNA: TGTGCCAGCAGGAAGGGGGCGCGAAGCTATGGCTACACCTTC. Residues: CASRKGARSYGYTF.

This clone has a count of ten or more. The rearrangement uses TRBV4-2 and TRBJ1-2; D might be TRBD1 (5 bases). There are 14 residues in the CDR3. Trimming took 5 bases from V and 4 from J, leaving 14 bases between them. From germline, CDR1 is LGHNA and CDR2 YNFKEQ. The DNA for the CDR3 is TGTGCCAGCAGCTCGGGGCAGCGAGGCTATGGCTACACCTTC. It encodes CASSSGQRGYGYTF.

Remarks on this clone: This clone may be a read error of a much larger clone one base away. The sample contains more than one DNA sequence encoding this CDR3. This chain links TRBV7-3 with TRBJ2-3, with D unclear. V was pared by 0 bases and J by 1 base, with 2 bases between. Germline V gene lookup returns CDR1 SGHTA and CDR2 FQGTGA. The CDR3 contains 13 residues. The CDR3 region is CASSLTGTDTQYF. The CDR3 DNA reads TGTGCCAGCAGCTTAACTGGCACAGATACGCAGTATTTT.

A word on this clone: One base away lies a much larger clone, so this may be a sequencing read error. This sample includes further DNA sequences coding for the same CDR3. The chain couples TRBV7-2 to TRBJ2-5; 12 bases match TRBD2. V trimming: 4 bases; J trimming: 5 bases; junction bases outside the gene matches: 2. Looked up from germline, CDR1 is SGHTA and CDR2 is FQGNSA. The CDR3 is 14 residues long. The chain's CDR3 is CASSSGLAGETQYF. The CDR3, as DNA: TGTGCCAGCAGCTCGGGACTAGCGGGCGAGACCCAGTACTTC.

The J gene is TRBJ1-2, the V gene TRBV4-3, with 9 bases identical to TRBD1. Germline CDR1 is LGHNA and CDR2 is YSLEER. With V trimmed by 0 bases and J by 4 bases, 15 bases remained unmatched. The CDR3 consists of 19 residues. As DNA, the CDR3 is TGCGCCAGCAGCCAAGAATTGGGGACAGGGAGTAATAGAATCTATGGCTACACCTTC. Translating it yields CASSQELGTGSNRIYGYTF.

V gene TRBV28 combines with J gene TRBJ1-5; TRBD1 aligns across 7 bases. The CDR3 loop spans 16 amino acids. Germline trimming cut 6 bases from V and 3 bases from J; bases unmatched to any gene: 11. Germline V CDR1 and CDR2: MDHEN, SYDVKM. The CDR3 region has the DNA TGTGCCAGCAGCCAGGAAGACAGGGCGCTCAATCAGCCCCAGCATTTT. Translated, it gives CASSQEDRALNQPQHF.

J is TRBJ2-1 and V is TRBV11-2, with TRBD2 matching 8 bases. J lost 5 bases, V lost 7 bases, and 13 bases had no gene match. CDR1 and CDR2 from the germline V gene are SGHAT and FQNNGV. The CDR3 length is 16 residues. This CDR3 reads CASTPYSGRGHNEQFF. The CDR3, as DNA: TGTGCCAGCACCCCTTACAGCGGGAGAGGTCACAATGAGCAGTTCTTC. Variable domain in full (rest from reference TRBV11-2 and TRBJ2-1): EAGVAQSPRYKIIEKRQSVAFWCNPISGHATLYWYQQILGQGPKLLIQFQNNGVVDDSQLPKDRFSAERLKGVDSTLKIQPAKLEDSAVYLCASTPYSGRGHNEQFFGPGTRLTVL.

This chain links TRBV6-6 with TRBJ1-5, with TRBD1 matching 10 bases. The CDR3 loop spans 15 amino acids. Germline lookup yields CDR1 MNHNY and CDR2 SVGAGI (reference sequence). Trimming cost V 6 bases and J 6 bases; bases outside gene matches: 8. The CDR3 coding sequence is TGTGCCAGCAGCGACGACAGGGGGCCCCCTCAGCCCCAGCATTTT. Residues: CASSDDRGPPQPQHF.

The chain joins TRBV5-1 to TRBJ2-7, with D unclear. Germline assignment: CDR1 SGHRS and CDR2 YFSETQ. The V and J ends lost 0 bases and 0 bases respectively, with 10 bases between them. The CDR3 is 15 residues long. The CDR3 sequence is CASSLGLLSSYEQYF. CDR3 in DNA: TGCGCCAGCAGCTTGGGCCTGTTGAGCTCCTACGAGCAGTACTTC.

The V and J genes are TRBV2 and TRBJ2-7; a weak D match, TRBD2 (6 bases). This CDR3 contains 15 residues. The V and J ends lost 2 bases and 3 bases respectively, with 14 bases between them. The germline gives CDR1 SNHLY, CDR2 FYNNEI. CDR3 sequence: CASSESYLGLYEQYF. The CDR3 nucleotides are TGTGCCAGCAGTGAATCGTATCTGGGACTCTACGAGCAGTACTTC.